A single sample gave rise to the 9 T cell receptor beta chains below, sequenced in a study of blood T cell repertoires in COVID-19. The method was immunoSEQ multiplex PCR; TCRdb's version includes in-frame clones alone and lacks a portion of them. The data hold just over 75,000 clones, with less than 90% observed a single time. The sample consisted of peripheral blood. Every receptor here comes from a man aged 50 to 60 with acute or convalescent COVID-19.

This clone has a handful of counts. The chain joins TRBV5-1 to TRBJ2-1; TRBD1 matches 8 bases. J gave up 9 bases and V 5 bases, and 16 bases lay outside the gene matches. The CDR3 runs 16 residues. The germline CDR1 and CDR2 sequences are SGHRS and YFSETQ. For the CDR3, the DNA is TGCGCCAGCAGAAAAATGGCGGGACAGGTTTTCGGTGAGCAGTTCTTC. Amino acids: CASRKMAGQVFGEQFF.

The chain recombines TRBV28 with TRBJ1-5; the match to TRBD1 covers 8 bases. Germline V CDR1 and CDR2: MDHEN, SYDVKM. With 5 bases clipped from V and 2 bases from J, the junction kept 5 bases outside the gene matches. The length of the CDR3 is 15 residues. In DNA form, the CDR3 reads TGTGCCAGCAGTAAAGGACAGGGAGGCAATCAGCCCCAGCATTTT. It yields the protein CASSKGQGGNQPQHF. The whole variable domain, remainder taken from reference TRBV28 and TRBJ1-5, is DVKVTQSSRYLVKRTGEKVFLECVQDMDHENMFWYRQDPGLGLRLIYFSYDVKMKEKGDIPEGYSVSREKKERFSLILESASTNQTSMYLCASSKGQGGNQPQHFGDGTRLSIL.

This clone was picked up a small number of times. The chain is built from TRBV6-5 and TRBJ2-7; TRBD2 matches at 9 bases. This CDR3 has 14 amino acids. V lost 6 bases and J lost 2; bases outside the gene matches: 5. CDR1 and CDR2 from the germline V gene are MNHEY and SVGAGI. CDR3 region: CASSPRGGPYEQYF. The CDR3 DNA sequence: TGTGCCAGCAGCCCGCGGGGGGGTCCCTACGAGCAGTACTTC.

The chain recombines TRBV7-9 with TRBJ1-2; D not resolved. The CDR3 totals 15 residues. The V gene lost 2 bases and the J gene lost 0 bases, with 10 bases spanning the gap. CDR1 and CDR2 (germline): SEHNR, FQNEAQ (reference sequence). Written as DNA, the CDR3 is TGTGCCAGCAGCTTAAGTTGGGCCTCTAACTATGGCTACACCTTC. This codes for CASSLSWASNYGYTF.

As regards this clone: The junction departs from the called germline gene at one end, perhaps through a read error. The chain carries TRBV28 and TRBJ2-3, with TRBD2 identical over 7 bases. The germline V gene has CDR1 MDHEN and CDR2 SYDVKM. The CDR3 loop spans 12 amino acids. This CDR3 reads CASSFLVAGPDF. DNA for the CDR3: TGTGCCAGCAGTTTTCTGGTAGCGGGTCCGGATTTT.

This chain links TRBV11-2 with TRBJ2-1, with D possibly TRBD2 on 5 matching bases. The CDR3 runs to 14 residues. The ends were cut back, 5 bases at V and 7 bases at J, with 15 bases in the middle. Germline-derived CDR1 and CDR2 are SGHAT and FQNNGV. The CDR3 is CASSIAGLLNEQFF. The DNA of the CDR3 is TGTGCCAGCAGCATAGCTGGACTCCTAAATGAGCAGTTCTTC.

CDR3 in amino acids: CASSTGTFSYNSPLHF. CDR3 coding DNA: TGTGCCAGCTCAACCGGGACATTCTCCTATAATTCACCCCTCCACTTT. The chain joins TRBV18 to TRBJ1-6; TRBD1 might be the D (6 bases). In germline, CDR1 is KGHSH, CDR2 LQKENI. The CDR3 is 16 amino acids. Trimming stripped 5 bases from V and 0 bases from J, with 11 bases between.

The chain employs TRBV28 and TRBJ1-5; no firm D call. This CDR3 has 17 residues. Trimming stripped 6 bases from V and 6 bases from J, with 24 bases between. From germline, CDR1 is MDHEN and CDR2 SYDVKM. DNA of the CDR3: TGTGCCAGCAGCCCCCGACCGACAAGAGCAATTGGTCAGCCCCAGCATTTT. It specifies CASSPRPTRAIGQPQHF.

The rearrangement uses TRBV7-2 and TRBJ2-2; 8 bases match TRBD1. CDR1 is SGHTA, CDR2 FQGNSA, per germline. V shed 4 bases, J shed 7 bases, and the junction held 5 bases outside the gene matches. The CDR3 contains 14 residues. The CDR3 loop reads CASSWQGAVGELFF. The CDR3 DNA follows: TGTGCCAGCAGCTGGCAGGGGGCGGTCGGGGAGCTGTTTTTT.